This T cell receptor beta chain was sequenced during a study of tumor-infiltrating lymphocytes in primary liver carcinoma. Study overall: Stage T1-T3 N0M0 and a size of about 4.2 to 10 cm characterized the tumors.

This CDR3 has 12 residues. Germline V lookup: CDR1 SNHLY, CDR2 FYNNEI. V was trimmed by 2 bases and J by 9 bases, leaving 9 bases between them. This clonotype was counted many times. Its specificity is unknown. Extraction of RNA together with DNA used roughly 20-33 mg of unsorted bulk tissue. cDNA specific to TCR beta was made from 500 ng of total RNA, with a constant-region primer employed for priming. Slightly modified ARM-PCR with three nested multiplex PCR rounds yielded TCR beta libraries. It was with TRBV1-TRBV30 forward primers and a C-beta reverse primer that the first two PCR rounds were run, at around 11 cycles each. TCRdb reanalysed the multiplex PCR reads using MiXCR and keeps one entry per CDR3 protein. Of 75,000 or so distinct CDR3 sequences detected, roughly 69% appear once; the ten largest clones hold roughly a quarter. Study observations and caveats: A significantly higher top-250-clone fraction was found in tumors than in blood (p = 0.039).

The chain has TRBV2 and TRBJ2-3, with D unresolved. The receptor was isolated from a middle-aged man with primary liver carcinoma and hepatitis B virus infection. Sequencing was carried out using liver tumor tissue from sampling region 4. The sample's subset: tumor region T4, right-lateral pole. CDR3 protein: CASSESLPTQYF. The CDR3 DNA sequence: TGTGCCAGCAGTGAAAGTCTACCGACGCAGTATTTT.